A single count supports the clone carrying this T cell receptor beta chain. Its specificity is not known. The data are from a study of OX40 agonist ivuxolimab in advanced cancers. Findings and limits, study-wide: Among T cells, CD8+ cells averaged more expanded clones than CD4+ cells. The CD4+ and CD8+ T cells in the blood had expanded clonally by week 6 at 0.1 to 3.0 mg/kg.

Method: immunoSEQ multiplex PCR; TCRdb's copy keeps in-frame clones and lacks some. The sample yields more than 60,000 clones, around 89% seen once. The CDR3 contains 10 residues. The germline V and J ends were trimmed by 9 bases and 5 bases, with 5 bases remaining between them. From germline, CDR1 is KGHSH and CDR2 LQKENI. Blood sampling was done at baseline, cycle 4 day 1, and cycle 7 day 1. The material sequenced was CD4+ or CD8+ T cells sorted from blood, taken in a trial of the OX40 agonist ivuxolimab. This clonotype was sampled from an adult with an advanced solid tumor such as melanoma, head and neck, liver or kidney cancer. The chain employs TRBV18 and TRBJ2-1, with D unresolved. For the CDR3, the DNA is TGTGCCAGTAGGGACAATGAGCAGTTCTTC. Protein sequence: CASRDNEQFF.